The next 30 T cell receptor beta chains were all read from a single sample in a study of regulatory T cells in long-lasting Graves disease. Sample time point: newly diagnosed GD, antithyroid drugs for less than 3 months. Researchers made the TCR library from RNA that was extracted from PBMCs. TCR beta libraries were built with iRepertoire HTBI primers and Arm-PCR of CDR3 regions. TCRdb redid the calling of the multiplex PCR reads with MiXCR, one entry per CDR3 protein. The table records approximately 560,000 distinct CDR3 sequences, about 16% of them present only once. This same sample was also part of a study on T cells in Graves' hyperthyroidism and ophthalmopathy.

The source was peripheral blood mononuclear cells (PBMCs), collected at new diagnosis, from a patient treated with antithyroid drugs. The receptors derive from a man between 18 and 35 years old with Graves disease.

This clonotype was detected ten times or more. The V and J genes are TRBV11-3 and TRBJ2-2; no reliable D call. V dropped 5 bases and J dropped 4 bases, with 14 bases sitting between them. The CDR3 spans 15 residues. The V gene's germline CDR1 is SGHNT and CDR2 YENEEA. CDR3 residues: CASSPAGAPTGELFF. The CDR3 bases are TGTGCCAGCAGCCCCGCCGGAGCACCCACCGGGGAGCTGTTTTTT.

This clonotype was counted only a few times. In DNA, the CDR3 is TGTGCCAGCATTAAGGACATGGTAGGGCTTGGCTACACCTTC. It codes for CASIKDMVGLGYTF. The chain has TRBV6-2 or TRBV6-3 and TRBJ1-2, with D possibly matching TRBD1 (5 bases). The V end lost 7 bases, the J end lost 7 bases, and 19 bases lay between the germline ends. The germline gives CDR1 MNHEY, CDR2 SVGEGT. The CDR3 sequence is 14 residues long.

This clonotype was picked up many times. The chain carries TRBV28 and TRBJ1-2; the D is unclear. The CDR3 spans 14 residues. The V gene's germline CDR1 is MDHEN and CDR2 SYDVKM. The V end lost 6 bases, the J end lost 4 bases, and 15 bases lay between the germline ends. The CDR3 reads CASRVGPKPYGYTF. As DNA, the CDR3 is TGTGCCAGCAGGGTCGGGCCGAAGCCCTATGGCTACACCTTC.

This clonotype has ten or more counts. The chain combines TRBV7-9 with TRBJ2-1, with a weak D call TRBD2 (5 bases). The CDR3 loop spans 14 amino acids. From germline, CDR1 is SEHNR and CDR2 FQNEAQ (reference sequence). Trimming removed 5 bases from V and 7 bases from J, with 15 bases in between. CDR3 coding DNA: TGTGCCAGCAGCACTACCACGGGGTTGAATGAGCAGTTCTTC. Its protein is CASSTTTGLNEQFF.

The chain couples TRBV9 to TRBJ1-1; D remains unclear. CDR3 size: 13 residues. CDR1 and CDR2 (germline): SGDLS, YYNGEE. V was pared by 3 bases and J by 7 bases, with 13 bases between. The CDR3 region is CASSGSIGGEAFF. Here the CDR3 DNA reads TGTGCCAGCAGCGGGTCGATCGGAGGTGAAGCTTTCTTT.

This clonotype was seen a few times. The chain couples TRBV20-1 to TRBJ2-1, with D perhaps given as TRBD1 or TRBD2 (5 bases each). Trimming shortened V by 3 bases and J by 8 bases, and 17 bases separated the two germline ends. This CDR3 region has 14 residues. In germline, CDR1 is DFQATT, CDR2 SNEGSKA (reference sequence). CDR3 region: CSASGASRVDEQFF. In DNA, the CDR3 is TGCAGTGCTAGTGGGGCTAGCAGGGTCGATGAGCAGTTCTTC.

V gene TRBV5-4 combines with J gene TRBJ2-3, with 10 bases that match TRBD2. Germline CDR1 reads SGHNT; CDR2 reads YYREEE (reference sequence). J lost 2 bases, V lost 0 bases, and 3 bases had no gene match. There are 16 residues in the CDR3. In nucleotides, the CDR3 is TGTGCCAGCAGCTTGGTAGCGGGAGGATACACAGATACGCAGTATTTT. The encoded protein is CASSLVAGGYTDTQYF.

The sample holds many counts of this clonotype. V usage is TRBV7-3 and J usage is TRBJ2-1; D is possibly TRBD2 (5 bases). The CDR3 totals 15 residues. Trimming removed 3 bases from V and 7 bases from J, with 16 bases in between. CDR1 is SGHTA, CDR2 FQGTGA, per germline. The chain's CDR3 is CASSFGGSLGNEQFF. CDR3 DNA sequence: TGTGCCAGCAGCTTTGGTGGGAGTCTCGGGAATGAGCAGTTCTTC.

V gene TRBV6-1 combines with J gene TRBJ2-7; 7 nucleotides match TRBD2. V shed 6 bases and J 1 base; nucleotides not matched to a gene: 6. The CDR3 length is 14 residues. The germline CDR1 and CDR2 sequences are MNHNS and SASEGT. The CDR3 nucleotides are TGTGCCAGCAGAAGCCTAGCGGAGTCCTACGAGCAGTACTTC. Amino acid sequence: CASRSLAESYEQYF.

This clonotype was seen only a few times. The chain combines TRBV11-2 with TRBJ2-1; 13 bases align to TRBD2. The ends lost 5 bases at V and 9 bases at J; junction bases unmatched: 13. From germline, CDR1 is SGHAT and CDR2 FQNNGV. CDR3 length: 17 residues. CDR3 coding DNA: TGTGCCAGCAGCCAAGATTCCACTAGCGGGAGGGCCGGTGAGCAGTTCTTC. This encodes CASSQDSTSGRAGEQFF.

This clonotype was found a few times. A read error may account for a junction end that differs from germline. The rearrangement joins TRBV5-1 to TRBJ2-7; 9 nucleotides match TRBD1. The length of the CDR3 is 13 residues. Germline values: CDR1 SGHRS, CDR2 YFSETQ. CDR3 sequence (DNA): TGCGCCAGCAGCGACCGGGACAGGGAAGGGGCGAACTTC. It codes for CASSDRDREGANF.

This clonotype was counted between two and nine times. V usage is TRBV13 and J usage is TRBJ2-1, with 11 nucleotides matching TRBD2. Near its end, the DNA agrees better with TRBJ2-5, so the J call may be wrong. This CDR3 is built from 16 residues. Germline CDR1 is PRHDT and CDR2 is FYEKMQ (reference sequence). CDR3 coding DNA: TGTGCCAGCAGCCAGATAATAGCGGGAGGGAGAGAGACCCAGTACTTC. Protein sequence: CASSQIIAGGRETQYF.

The rearrangement uses TRBV27 and TRBJ1-3; D is possibly TRBD1 (5 bases). Trimming cost V 1 base and J 4 bases, with 8 bases left between them. The CDR3 is 14 amino acids. Germline V gives CDR1 MNHEY, CDR2 SMNVEV (reference sequence). The CDR3 is CASSLLAGGNTIYF. The CDR3 bases are TGTGCCAGCAGTTTATTGGCAGGGGGAAACACCATATATTTT.

This clonotype was counted many times. CDR3 in DNA: TGTGCCAGCAGTTTGGGCAGGGTTTCTTACGAGCAGTACTTC. It translates to CASSLGRVSYEQYF. The gene calls are TRBV28 and TRBJ2-7; possible D gene TRBD1, 5 bases. This CDR3 spans 14 amino acids. Germline V CDR1 and CDR2: MDHEN, SYDVKM. V gave up 3 bases and J gave up 4 bases, with 13 bases separating them.

The chain links TRBV20-1 to TRBJ1-1; D unclear. The CDR3 is 14 amino acids. Trimming cost V 1 base and J 3 bases, with 12 bases left between them. The germline V gene encodes CDR1 DFQATT and CDR2 SNEGSKA (reference sequence). CDR3 amino acids: CSARVEGTYTEAFF. CDR3 coding DNA: TGCAGTGCTAGAGTCGAGGGAACTTACACTGAAGCTTTCTTT.

With regard to this clonotype: A much larger clone is a single base away; this may be a read error. The chain employs TRBV7-9 and TRBJ2-1, with 14 nucleotides matching TRBD2. The CDR3 is made up of 16 amino acids. V trimming: 5 bases; J trimming: 9 bases; junction bases outside the gene matches: 9. Per germline, CDR1 SEHNR and CDR2 FQNEAQ (reference sequence). The CDR3 region is CASSPLGLAGEGEQFF. Here the CDR3 DNA reads TGTGCCAGCAGCCCCCTGGGACTAGCGGGAGAAGGTGAGCAGTTCTTC.

This clonotype was observed at least ten times. The V call is TRBV11-2, the J call TRBJ2-1; D ambiguous. Trimming removed 0 bases from V and 12 bases from J, with 15 bases in between. Per germline, CDR1 SGHAT and CDR2 FQNNGV. This CDR3 spans 14 amino acids. CDR3 in DNA: TGTGCCAGCAGCTTAGAGGCAATGCCGGGCGGGCAGTTCTTC. Amino acids: CASSLEAMPGGQFF. Full variable domain (missing parts from reference TRBV11-2 and TRBJ2-1): EAGVAQSPRYKIIEKRQSVAFWCNPISGHATLYWYQQILGQGPKLLIQFQNNGVVDDSQLPKDRFSAERLKGVDSTLKIQPAKLEDSAVYLCASSLEAMPGGQFFGPGTRLTVL.

This clonotype was seen ten or more times. V gene TRBV20-1 combines with J gene TRBJ2-1; the D gene could be TRBD1 or TRBD2 (7 bases each). With 0 bases removed from V and 1 base from J, the gap between germline ends came to 10 bases. CDR1 and CDR2 (germline): DFQATT, SNEGSKA (reference sequence). CDR3 length equals 15 residues. The CDR3 is CSARDRGGSYNEQFF. As DNA, the CDR3 is TGCAGTGCTAGAGACAGGGGGGGATCCTACAATGAGCAGTTCTTC.

The chain has TRBV27 and TRBJ2-2; a possible D gene is TRBD1 (5 bases). The CDR3 consists of 15 residues. Germline loops: CDR1 MNHEY, CDR2 SMNVEV (reference sequence). The V gene lost 3 bases and the J gene lost 2 bases, with 10 bases spanning the gap. CDR3 sequence reads: CASSFSRVNTGELFF. CDR3 in DNA: TGTGCCAGCAGTTTTTCCAGGGTTAACACCGGGGAGCTGTTTTTT.

This clonotype was counted only a few times. CDR3 sequence: CASSARDRGYNEQFF. The DNA for the CDR3 is TGTGCCAGCAGTGCGCGGGACAGGGGATACAATGAGCAGTTCTTC. The rearrangement joins TRBV12-3 or TRBV12-4 to TRBJ2-1; 10 bases align to TRBD1. This CDR3 comprises 15 residues. V dropped 5 bases and J dropped 4; count of bases not matched to a gene: 5.

This clonotype was found a few times. The chain uses TRBV27 and TRBJ2-5, with 8 positions matching TRBD2. The CDR3 runs 14 residues. Germline loops: CDR1 MNHEY, CDR2 SMNVEV (reference sequence). Losses at the gene ends were 5 bases for V and 5 bases for J; bases not matched to a gene: 7. In nucleotides, the CDR3 is TGTGCCAGCAGTCCGCGGACTAGCAGGGAGACCCAGTACTTC. It codes for CASSPRTSRETQYF.

This rearrangement joins TRBV12-3 or TRBV12-4 to TRBJ2-1; 7 positions match TRBD1. This CDR3 contains 15 residues. V was clipped by 7 bases and J by 2 bases; unmatched bases: 8. CDR3 in amino acids: CASNRGQGAYNEQFF. DNA of the CDR3: TGTGCCAGCAATAGGGGGCAGGGGGCCTACAATGAGCAGTTCTTC.

This clonotype was observed at least ten times. The chain carries TRBV12-3 or TRBV12-4 and TRBJ2-2; TRBD1 matches at 7 bases. The CDR3 contains 16 residues. With V trimmed by 5 bases and J by 0 bases, 6 bases remained unmatched. Here the CDR3 DNA reads TGTGCCAGCAGTCCAGAGACAGGGACGAACACCGGGGAGCTGTTTTTT. Amino acids: CASSPETGTNTGELFF.

Concerning this clonotype: One junction end does not reproduce the germline sequence, and a read error may be involved. The rearrangement links TRBV5-4 to TRBJ2-7; 12 bases fit TRBD1. The CDR3 loop spans 16 amino acids. Germline V lookup: CDR1 SGHNT, CDR2 YYREEE (reference sequence). The CDR3 region has the DNA TGTGCCAGCAGCTTACCTCCGGGACAGGGGGCGCCCGGGCCACACTTC. Translated: CASSLPPGQGAPGPHF.

The rearrangement links TRBV29-1 to TRBJ2-2, with 8 bases aligning to TRBD1. V gave up 7 bases and J gave up 3 bases; unmatched junction bases: 7. This CDR3 spans 14 amino acids. Germline assignment: CDR1 SQVTM and CDR2 ANQGSEA. The CDR3 region is CSAMTGAYTGELFF. CDR3 nucleotides: TGCAGCGCAATGACAGGGGCCTACACCGGGGAGCTGTTTTTT.

The table lists this clonotype with many counts. The CDR3 spells CAINDRANQPQHF. The CDR3 DNA follows: TGTGCCATCAACGACAGGGCAAATCAGCCCCAGCATTTT. This chain uses TRBV10-3 with TRBJ1-5; 7 bases are a match to TRBD1. Germline CDR1 reads ENHRY; CDR2 reads SYGVKD. The CDR3 covers 13 residues. The J segment lost 4 bases and the V segment lost 7 bases, leaving 4 bases of the junction unmatched.

This chain connects TRBV6-1 to TRBJ2-2; D is perhaps TRBD2 (5 bases). The CDR3 runs 14 residues. V lost 8 bases to trimming and J lost 3 bases, with 13 bases between them. Germline V gene lookup returns CDR1 MNHNS and CDR2 SASEGT. CDR3 sequence (DNA): TGTGCCAGCCAGACTATTAGGGACACCGGGGAGCTGTTTTTT. Amino acid sequence: CASQTIRDTGELFF.

There are many counts of this clonotype. The chain carries TRBV28 and TRBJ1-2, with 7 bases fitting TRBD1. With V trimmed by 6 bases and J by 4 bases, 8 bases remained unmatched. This CDR3 comprises 14 residues. Germline CDR1 MDHEN, CDR2 SYDVKM. This CDR3 is CASSTGQVPYGYTF. DNA for the CDR3: TGTGCCAGCAGCACCGGACAGGTCCCCTATGGCTACACCTTC.

The table lists this clonotype with a few counts. The V and J genes are TRBV27 and TRBJ2-7; TRBD1 matches 7 bases. V shed 6 bases and J 2 bases; nucleotides not matched to a gene: 10. Looked up from germline, CDR1 is MNHEY and CDR2 is SMNVEV (reference sequence). This CDR3 comprises 15 residues. The CDR3: CASRGGQAPTYEQYF. Written as DNA, the CDR3 is TGTGCCAGCAGGGGCGGACAGGCGCCGACCTACGAGCAGTACTTC.

The chain employs TRBV4-1 and TRBJ1-4; D perhaps matches TRBD1 (5 bases). The germline V gene encodes CDR1 MGHRA and CDR2 YSYEKL. V shed 3 bases and J shed 7 bases, with 12 bases lying between them. The length of the CDR3 is 14 residues. The chain's CDR3 is CASSQGVMGEKLFF. CDR3 coding DNA: TGCGCCAGCAGCCAGGGGGTGATGGGTGAAAAACTGTTTTTT.